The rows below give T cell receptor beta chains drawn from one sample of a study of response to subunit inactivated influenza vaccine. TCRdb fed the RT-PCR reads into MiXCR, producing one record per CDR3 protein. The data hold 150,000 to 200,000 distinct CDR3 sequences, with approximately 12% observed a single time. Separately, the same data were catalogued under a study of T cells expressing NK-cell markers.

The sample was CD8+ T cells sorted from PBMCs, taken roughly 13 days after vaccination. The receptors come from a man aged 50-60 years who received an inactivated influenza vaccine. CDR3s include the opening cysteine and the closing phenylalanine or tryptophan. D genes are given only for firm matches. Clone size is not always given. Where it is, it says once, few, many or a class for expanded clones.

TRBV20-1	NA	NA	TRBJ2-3	TGCAGTGCTAGAGATGTCGGTACTAGCACAGATACGCAGTATTTT	CSARDVGTSTDTQYF
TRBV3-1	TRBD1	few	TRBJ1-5	TGTGCCAGCAGCCAAGAAGGACAGGGGGATCAGCCCCAGCATTTT	CASSQEGQGDQPQHF
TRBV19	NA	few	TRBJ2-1	TGTGCCAGTAGTATAGATCTAGGGCTGGATGAGCAGTTCTTC	CASSIDLGLDEQFF
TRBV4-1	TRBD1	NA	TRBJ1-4	TGCGCCAGCAGCCAAGCCACAGGGGCCCTAGCAGAAAAACTGTTTTTT	CASSQATGALAEKLFF
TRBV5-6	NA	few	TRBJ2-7	TGTGCCAGCAGCCCACAGATAAATTCTTACGAGCAGTACTTC	CASSPQINSYEQYF
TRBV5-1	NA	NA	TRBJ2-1	TGCGCCAGCAGCGCGTCCTATGCTGGGGAGCAGTTCTTC	CASSASYAGEQFF
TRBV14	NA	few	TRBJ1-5	TGTGCCAGCAGCCAACAAAGCCCGAGGGGCAATCAGCCCCAGCATTTT	CASSQQSPRGNQPQHF
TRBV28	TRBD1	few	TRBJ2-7	TGTGCCAGCAGTTGGTTCCTTGACAGGGCCCACGAGCAGTACTTC	CASSWFLDRAHEQYF
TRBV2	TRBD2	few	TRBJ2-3	TGTGCCAGCAGTGAGGCGGGAGTTCCTCAAGATACGCAGTATTTT	CASSEAGVPQDTQYF
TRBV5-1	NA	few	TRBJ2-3	TGCGCCAGCAGCTTGCGGGGTGTTTTCACAGATACGCAGTATTTT	CASSLRGVFTDTQYF
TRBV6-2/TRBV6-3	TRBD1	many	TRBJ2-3	TGTGCCAGCAGTCGCCCCCCGGGACAGGGGGCATGGGATACGCAGTATTTT	CASSRPPGQGAWDTQYF
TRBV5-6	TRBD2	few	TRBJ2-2	TGTGCCAGCAGCTTAGGGACTAGCGGGAGATCTAGCACCGGGGAGCTGTTTTTT	CASSLGTSGRSSTGELFF
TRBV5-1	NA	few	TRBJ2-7	TGCGCCAGCAGCCTATCAACCACGCACAGGGTTGGCTACGAGCAGTACTTC	CASSLSTTHRVGYEQYF
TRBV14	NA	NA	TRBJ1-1	TGTGCCAGCAGCCAAGGGTTCCCGAAGGCCACTGAAGCTTTCTTT	CASSQGFPKATEAFF
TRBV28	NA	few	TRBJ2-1	TGTGCCAGCAGTTTTAGGGTTAGCTCCTACAATGAGCAGTTCTTC	CASSFRVSSYNEQFF
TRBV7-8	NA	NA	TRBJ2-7	TGTGCCAGCAGCTTAGTGGGTGGGCTCGATCAAAGGGAGTACTTC	CASSLVGGLDQREYF
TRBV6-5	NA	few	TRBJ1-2	TGTGCCAGCAGTTACGGGGACGGACTGTACTATGGCTACACCTTC	CASSYGDGLYYGYTF
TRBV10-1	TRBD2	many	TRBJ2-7	TGCGCCAGCAGTGATGGGACTAGCGTCTACGAGCAGTACTTC	CASSDGTSVYEQYF
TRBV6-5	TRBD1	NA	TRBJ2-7	TGTGCCAGCAGTTATCGAGCGGACAGGTCCTACGAGCAGTACTTC	CASSYRADRSYEQYF
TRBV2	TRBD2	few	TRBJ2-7	TGTGCCAGCAGTGAAAAGGGACTAGCGGGGTCCTACGAGCAGTACTTC	CASSEKGLAGSYEQYF
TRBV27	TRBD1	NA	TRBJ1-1	TGTGCCAGCAGTGTGACAGGGACGAACACTGAAGCTTTCTTT	CASSVTGTNTEAFF
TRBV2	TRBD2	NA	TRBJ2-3	TGTGCCAGCAGACAGAGAGCGGGGGGGCCGAATACGCAGTATTTT	CASRQRAGGPNTQYF
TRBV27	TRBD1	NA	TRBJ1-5	TGTGCCAGCAGTTTATCGAGGACAGGGGGCAATCAGCCCCAGCATTTT	CASSLSRTGGNQPQHF
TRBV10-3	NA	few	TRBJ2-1	TGTGCCATCAGTGAAAAGGGCGTTCGTGGTGAGCAGTTCTTC	CAISEKGVRGEQFF
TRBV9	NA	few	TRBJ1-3	TGTGCCAGCGGGGAGGCCAGCTCTGGAAACACCATATATTTT	CASGEASSGNTIYF
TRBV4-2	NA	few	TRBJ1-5	TGTGCCAGCAGCCAAGATCGGGGAGGGAGCAATCAGCCCCAGCATTTT	CASSQDRGGSNQPQHF
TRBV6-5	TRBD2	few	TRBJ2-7	TGTGCCAGCAGTTACTCATTCAGCGGGGGGACCTACGAGCAGTACTTC	CASSYSFSGGTYEQYF
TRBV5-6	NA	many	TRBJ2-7	TGTGCCAGCAGCTTGCGAAGCTACGAGCAGTACTTC	CASSLRSYEQYF
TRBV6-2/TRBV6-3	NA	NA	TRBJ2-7	TGTGCCAGCAGTTACAGGACTATTTCTACCGAGCAGTACTTC	CASSYRTISTEQYF
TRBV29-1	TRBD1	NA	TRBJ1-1	TGCAGCGTGGACCCCACAGGGGGCACTGAAGCTTTCTTT	CSVDPTGGTEAFF
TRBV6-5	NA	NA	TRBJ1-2	TGTGCCAGCAGTTACAACCCTAACTATGGCTACACCTTC	CASSYNPNYGYTF
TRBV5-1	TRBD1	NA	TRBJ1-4	TGCGCCAGCAGCGAATGGACAGGGTTCGGGGAAAAACTGTTTTTT	CASSEWTGFGEKLFF
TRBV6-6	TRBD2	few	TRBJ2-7	TGTGCCAGCAGTTACCAAGGGAGGGTCGAGCAGTACTTC	CASSYQGRVEQYF
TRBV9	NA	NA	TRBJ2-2	TGTGCCAGCAGCGATGGACACCCCACCGGGGAGCTGTTTTTT	CASSDGHPTGELFF
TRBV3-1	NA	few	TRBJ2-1	TGTGCCAGCAGCCAAGGGGGGACCATCTACAATGAGCAGTTCTTC	CASSQGGTIYNEQFF
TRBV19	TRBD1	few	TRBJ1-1	TGTGCCAGTATACATGGACAGGATGACACTGAAGCTTTCTTT	CASIHGQDDTEAFF
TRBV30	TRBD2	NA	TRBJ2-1	TGTGCCTGGAGTATTACCGAAGGACTAGCGGGGCATGAGCAGTTCTTC	CAWSITEGLAGHEQFF
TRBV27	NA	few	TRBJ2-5	TGTGCCAGCCGAAGATTGTCGTCAAAAGAGACCCAGTACTTC	CASRRLSSKETQYF
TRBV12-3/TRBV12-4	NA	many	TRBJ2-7	TGTGCCAGCAGTCCCTACGGGACACTTTACGAGCAGTACTTC	CASSPYGTLYEQYF
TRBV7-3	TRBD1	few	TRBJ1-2	TGTGCCAGCAGTCCGACAGGGGACTATGGCTACACCTTC	CASSPTGDYGYTF
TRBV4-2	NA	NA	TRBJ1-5	TGTGCCAGCAGCCGGGGGGTAGGGATGCATAGCAATCAGCCCCAGCATTTT	CASSRGVGMHSNQPQHF
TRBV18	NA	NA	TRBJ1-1	TGTGCCAGCTCACCTACAAGCATGAACACTGAAGCTTTCTTT	CASSPTSMNTEAFF
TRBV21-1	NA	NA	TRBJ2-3	TGTGCCAGCAGCAGCTCTTTTCGTATCGTGGACATTTTGGTAACAGATACGCAGTATTTT	CASSSSFRIVDILVTDTQYF
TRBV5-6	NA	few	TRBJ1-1	TGTGCCAGCAGCTTCGGGGGGCCCACTGAAGCTTTCTTT	CASSFGGPTEAFF
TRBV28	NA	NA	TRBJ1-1	TGTGCCAGCAGTTCCCCCCCCGGTTTTAATAAAGCTTTCTTT	CASSSPPGFNKAFF
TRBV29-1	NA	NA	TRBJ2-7	TGCAGCGTTCAGTTCGGGGGCTACGAGCAGTACTTC	CSVQFGGYEQYF
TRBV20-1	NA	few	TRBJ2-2	TGCAGTGCTAACAGGGAGAACACCGGGGAGCTGTTTTTT	CSANRENTGELFF
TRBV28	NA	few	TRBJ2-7	TGTGCCAGCAAAGGGTACGGCTACGAGCAGTACTTC	CASKGYGYEQYF
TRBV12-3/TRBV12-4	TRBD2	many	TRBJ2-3	TGTGCCAGCAGTCTCGATACTAGCGGGAGGGCCGCAGATACGCAGTATTTT	CASSLDTSGRAADTQYF
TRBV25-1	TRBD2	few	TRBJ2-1	TGTGCCAGCCATAGCTATAGCGGGAGCAGCTACAATGAGCAGTTCTTC	CASHSYSGSSYNEQFF
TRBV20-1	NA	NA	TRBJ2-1	TGCAGTGCTAGCGGGGGACAAGGGTATGAGCAGTTCTTC	CSASGGQGYEQFF
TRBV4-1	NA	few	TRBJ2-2	TGCGCCAGCAGCCAAGATCTAGGGAACACCGGGGAGCTGTTTTTT	CASSQDLGNTGELFF